This entry lists 6 T cell receptor beta chains sequenced from one sample in a study of response to subunit inactivated influenza vaccine. TCRdb recomputed calls from the RT-PCR reads with MiXCR, one row per CDR3 protein. The sample shows about 190,000 distinct CDR3 sequences, approximately 14% of them seen only once. The material sequenced was CD8+ T cells sorted from PBMCs, taken 5 days after vaccination. The origin of the receptors is a man aged 45-65 years who received an inactivated influenza vaccine.

This clonotype was counted between two and nine times. V usage is TRBV15 and J usage is TRBJ2-3; TRBD2 aligns across 8 bases. This CDR3 region has 15 residues. J lost 2 bases, V lost 5 bases, and 6 bases had no gene match. Germline lookup yields CDR1 LNHNV and CDR2 YYDKDF (reference sequence). In DNA, the CDR3 is TGTGCCACCAGCCAGGAGCGGGGGAACACAGATACGCAGTATTTT. It codes for CATSQERGNTDTQYF.

This clonotype was found a few times. The chain employs TRBV10-3 and TRBJ1-2, with D maybe TRBD1 (5 bases). Germline CDR1 and CDR2: ENHRY and SYGVKD. The CDR3 spans 13 residues. V was pared by 3 bases and J by 8 bases, with 13 bases between. CDR3 residues: CAISESGRSGYTF. The CDR3 DNA follows: TGTGCCATCAGTGAATCGGGACGCTCGGGCTACACCTTC.

The sample holds a few counts of this clonotype. J is TRBJ2-7 and V is TRBV15; unclear D gene. This CDR3 has 16 residues. In germline, CDR1 is LNHNV, CDR2 YYDKDF (reference sequence). Trimming stripped 6 bases from V and 2 bases from J, with 20 bases between. In DNA form, the CDR3 reads TGTGCCACCAGTCACTCGAGGCAGCCAGTAACCTACGAGCAGTACTTC. Translated, it gives CATSHSRQPVTYEQYF.

This clonotype occurred many times. This chain uses TRBV28 with TRBJ1-1; D is uncertain. Germline V gene data show CDR1 as MDHEN and CDR2 as SYDVKM. V dropped 3 bases and J dropped 11 bases, with 10 bases sitting between them. CDR3 length equals 11 residues. The CDR3 protein is CASSFARGAFF. CDR3 sequence (DNA): TGTGCCAGCAGTTTTGCCCGAGGGGCTTTCTTT.

The V gene is TRBV6-2 or TRBV6-3, the J gene TRBJ2-5; 7 bases agree with TRBD2. Germline loops: CDR1 MNHEY, CDR2 SVGEGT. CDR3 length equals 16 residues. Losses at the gene ends were 2 bases for V and 2 bases for J; bases not matched to a gene: 8. DNA for the CDR3: TGTGCCAGCAGTTACACCATAGCGGGCATACAAGAGACCCAGTACTTC. Protein product: CASSYTIAGIQETQYF.

This clonotype was seen a few times. The chain is built from TRBV9 and TRBJ1-1, with D possibly being TRBD1 (6 bases). Germline assignment: CDR1 SGDLS and CDR2 YYNGEE. The CDR3 covers 12 residues. V was trimmed by 4 bases and J by 8 bases, leaving 12 bases between them. CDR3 sequence reads: CASSTRGGEAFF. In nucleotides, the CDR3 is TGTGCCAGCAGCACTCGGGGGGGCGAAGCTTTCTTT.